The source of this T cell receptor (beta chain) is a study of cytomegalovirus exposure and HLA in healthy donors. Study-wide findings and caveats: The authors later found TCR association rates varying by HLA locus, with DRB1 most and HLA-C fewest. Most TCR sequences proved rare, with some public TCRs found in many donors. Accurate HLA-A and HLA-B prediction from TCR beta sequences was reported for most subjects. Reports described diagnosis of cytomegalovirus status by the classifier as highly specific and sensitive.

The PCR made use of 60 Vbeta and 13 Jbeta primers. Repertoires were generated with immunoSEQ multiplex PCR, while TCRdb's copy carries only in-frame clones and drops some. The table shows some 88,000 clones, with approximately 71% occurring only once. V dropped 5 bases and J dropped 2 bases, with 10 bases sitting between them. The CDR3 length is 14 residues. From germline, CDR1 is MDHEN and CDR2 SYDVKM. Details on this clone: Its matching antigen is unknown.

J is TRBJ1-5 and V is TRBV28; D remains ambiguous. Material for sequencing was PBMCs. This sequence originates from a woman younger than 35 in good health and CMV-seropositive. CDR3 sequence reads: CASSPPPGNQPQHF. CDR3 sequence (DNA): TGTGCCAGCAGTCCCCCTCCAGGCAATCAGCCCCAGCATTTT.